This is a list of T cell receptor beta chains from one sample in a study of T cell repertoires in cytomegalovirus infection. MiXCR, run by TCRdb on the reads, gives a single entry per CDR3 protein. This table holds hundreds of thousands of distinct CDR3 sequences, 6% to 8% found once. The sequenced sample was PBMCs. Receptors were obtained from a human donor in good health (CMV status not recorded). Some clones in this sample may be carry-over from other donors' samples. Both conserved end residues are part of each CDR3. The D gene is left open where the match is weak. For some rows the clone size is stated as once, few or many, or as a class when expanded; others skip it.

many	TRBV5-6	TRBJ1-1	-	CASSPGWGTSPNTEAFF	TGTGCCAGCAGCCCCGGCTGGGGCACGTCGCCGAACACTGAAGCTTTCTTT
many	TRBV7-3	TRBJ1-1	-	CASSDPDRNTEAFF	TGTGCCAGCAGCGATCCGGACAGAAACACTGAAGCTTTCTTT
many	TRBV7-2	TRBJ2-7	-	CASSPRWGSYEQYF	TGTGCCAGCAGCCCAAGGTGGGGATCCTACGAGCAGTACTTC
many	TRBV29-1	TRBJ1-1	-	CSALTIGNTEAFF	TGCAGCGCCCTGACCATAGGGAACACTGAAGCTTTCTTT
many	TRBV7-9	TRBJ1-1	-	CASSLVGREDEAFF	TGTGCCAGCAGCTTAGTTGGCAGGGAGGATGAAGCTTTCTTT
many	TRBV7-2	TRBJ2-1	-	CASSLQQGLGNEQFF	TGTGCCAGCAGCCTCCAACAGGGATTGGGCAATGAGCAGTTCTTC
few	TRBV20-1	TRBJ2-1	TRBD2	CSAPLAGAVSYNEQFF	TGCAGTGCTCCACTAGCGGGGGCTGTCTCCTACAATGAGCAGTTCTTC
many	TRBV7-9	TRBJ1-5	TRBD1	CASSPGGGGHQPQHF	TGTGCCAGCAGCCCGGGAGGGGGCGGACATCAGCCCCAGCATTTT
many	TRBV28	TRBJ1-6	TRBD1	CASSQTGTGNNSPLHF	TGTGCCAGCAGCCAGACCGGGACAGGGAACAATTCACCCCTCCACTTT
-	TRBV30	TRBJ2-7	-	CAWSGLGEQYF	TGTGCCTGGAGCGGGCTAGGCGAGCAGTACTTC
many	TRBV7-2	TRBJ1-4	TRBD1	CASSLAPQGAFEKLFF	TGTGCCAGCAGCTTAGCTCCTCAGGGGGCGTTCGAAAAACTGTTTTTT
many	TRBV12-3/TRBV12-4	TRBJ2-1	-	CATSPLVTDEQFF	TGTGCCACCTCCCCACTAGTTACGGATGAGCAGTTCTTC
many	TRBV29-1	TRBJ2-5	-	CSVSKGGLQGTQYF	TGCAGCGTCTCCAAAGGGGGACTCCAAGGGACCCAGTACTTC
-	TRBV18	TRBJ1-2	-	CASSPMTVYGYTF	TGTGCCAGCTCACCGATGACAGTATATGGCTACACCTTC
many	TRBV5-6	TRBJ2-7	-	CASSFFFTETYEQYF	TGTGCCAGCAGCTTCTTTTTCACAGAAACCTACGAGCAGTACTTC
many	TRBV6-2/TRBV6-3	TRBJ2-4	-	CASSYGGLDKNIQYF	TGTGCCAGCAGTTATGGGGGACTTGACAAAAACATTCAGTACTTC
many	TRBV7-2	TRBJ2-3	TRBD1	CASSLRDDLAPGGYF	TGTGCCAGCAGCCTCAGGGACGACTTGGCCCCAGGGGGGTATTTT
many	TRBV29-1	TRBJ1-4	-	CSVGIQGVLFF	TGCAGCGTTGGGATACAGGGAGTACTGTTTTTT
many	TRBV7-2	TRBJ2-1	TRBD1	CASSYLGQGEQFF	TGTGCCAGCAGCTACTTAGGACAGGGAGAGCAGTTCTTC
few	TRBV9	TRBJ1-1	TRBD1	CASSTLTGGSAEAFF	TGTGCCAGCAGCACCCTGACAGGGGGGTCGGCTGAAGCTTTCTTT
many	TRBV12-3/TRBV12-4	TRBJ1-1	-	CASSLKRVEAFF	TGTGCCAGCAGTTTAAAGCGTGTTGAAGCTTTCTTT
many	TRBV6-6	TRBJ1-5	TRBD1	CASSYSRQGIGNQPQHF	TGTGCCAGCAGTTACTCGAGACAGGGGATAGGCAATCAGCCCCAGCATTTT
many	TRBV7-2	TRBJ1-2	-	CASSLVSYGYTF	TGTGCCAGCAGCTTAGTCAGCTATGGCTACACCTTC
many	TRBV7-2	TRBJ2-5	-	CASSHRATQETQYF	TGTGCCAGCAGCCACCGGGCCACACAAGAGACCCAGTACTTC
many	TRBV11-2	TRBJ2-5	TRBD2	CASSPAGGRETQYF	TGTGCCAGCAGTCCGGCGGGGGGGCGCGAGACCCAGTACTTC
many	TRBV25-1	TRBJ2-4	-	CASLTLLDKNIQYF	TGTGCCAGCCTTACCCTACTGGATAAAAACATTCAGTACTTC
-	TRBV29-1	TRBJ1-2	-	CSVEATTNYGYTF	TGCAGCGTTGAAGCGACAACTAACTATGGCTACACCTTC
-	TRBV5-4	TRBJ2-6	-	CASTHPGTPSRSGANVLTF	TGTGCCAGCACCCACCCCGGGACACCCTCGCGCTCTGGGGCCAACGTCCTGACTTTC